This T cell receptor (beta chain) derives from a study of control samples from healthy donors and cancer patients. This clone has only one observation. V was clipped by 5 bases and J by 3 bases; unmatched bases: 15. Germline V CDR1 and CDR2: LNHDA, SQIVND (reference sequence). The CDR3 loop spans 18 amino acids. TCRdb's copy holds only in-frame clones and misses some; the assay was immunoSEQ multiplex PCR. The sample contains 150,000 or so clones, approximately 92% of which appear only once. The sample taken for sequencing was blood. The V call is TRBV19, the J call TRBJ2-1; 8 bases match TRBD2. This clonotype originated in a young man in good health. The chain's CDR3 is CASSPRGGIPIIYNEQFF. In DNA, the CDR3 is TGTGCCAGTAGTCCCCGGGGGGGGATTCCGATAATCTACAATGAGCAGTTCTTC.